The T cell receptor beta chain under discussion was sequenced for a study of radiotherapy plus CTLA-4 blockade in lung cancer. Trimming removed 3 bases from V and 7 bases from J; junction bases left unmatched: 12. Germline V gene sequence: CDR1 SGHAT, CDR2 FQNNGV. The CDR3 length is 17 residues. This table comes from immunoSEQ multiplex PCR, and its TCRdb copy is limited to in-frame clones, with some not included. This sample has more than 95,000 clones; around 79% occur once, and the top ten carry about 3%. Sequenced material: peripheral blood, taken from a patient treated with radiotherapy plus ipilimumab. The V call is TRBV11-2, the J call TRBJ2-7, with 13 bases aligning to TRBD2. This receptor was taken from a human donor with non-small cell lung cancer who had a partial response to radiotherapy plus ipilimumab. Some clones in this sample may be carry-over from other donors' samples. The CDR3 reads CASSFPGLAGPRGEQYF. CDR3 bases: TGTGCCAGCAGCTTCCCGGGACTAGCGGGACCTAGAGGGGAGCAGTACTTC.